The 25 T cell receptor beta chains listed next were all sequenced from one sample in a study of HIV-infected patients and healthy controls (dated by TCRdb to between 2013 and 2015). The study collected follow-up blood from HIV-infected patients roughly three months, about 14 weeks, after antiretroviral therapy began. Since whole blood was used without any cell fractionation, the repertoire reflected all peripheral T cells in unsorted form. The method behind the library was 5' RACE. The reads were generated on an Illumina MiSeq. 500 to 550 ng RNA was reverse transcribed with SuperScript III using primers against the alpha and beta constant regions. Separate alpha and beta chain libraries were generated by chain-specific third strand synthesis with multiplexing indices. TCRdb reworked the public reads: Q25 trimming with fastp, MiXCR clone assembly, productive beta chains retained. Rows merge per CDR3 protein into single entries with the most common DNA and genes. The sample table shows approximately 9,300 distinct CDR3 sequences, and 5.5% to 7% are seen once. The ten most abundant clones make up approximately 30% of the sample.

The sample consisted of blood, taken during antiretroviral therapy. The receptors come from an adult with HIV infection. The donor label of this sample is uncertain.

This clonotype has ten or more counts. The gene calls are TRBV21-1 and TRBJ1-2; TRBD1 was called by the table and not checked on the DNA. TRBV21-1 is marked as a pseudogene. This CDR3 has 15 amino acids. The CDR3 loop reads CASSAHRDRGDCYTF. CDR3 nucleotide sequence: TGTGCCAGCAGCGCACACCGGGACAGGGGAGATTGCTACACCTTC.

This clonotype appeared many times. The chain employs TRBV15 and TRBJ1-6; D might be TRBD1 (5 bases). V lost 5 bases to trimming and J lost 9 bases, with 14 bases between them. This CDR3 is 14 amino acids long. Germline CDR1 reads LNHNV; CDR2 reads YYDKDF (reference sequence). The CDR3 loop reads CATSGHPDGSPLHF. Written as DNA, the CDR3 is TGTGCCACCAGCGGACACCCGGACGGTTCACCCCTCCACTTT.

This clonotype was picked up many times. V and J are TRBV10-3 and TRBJ2-3; no clear D. CDR1 is ENHRY and CDR2 is SYGVKD in the germline V gene. V was pared by 0 bases and J by 0 bases, with 7 bases between. The CDR3 is 15 amino acids. The CDR3 DNA reads TGTGCCATCAGTGAGTCTTATCAGAGCACAGATACGCAGTATTTT. This sequence encodes CAISESYQSTDTQYF.

In its sample, this clonotype is medium-sized. This chain joins TRBV20-1 and TRBJ2-3; D unresolved. This CDR3 comprises 14 residues. The V gene lost 6 bases and the J gene lost 5 bases, with 18 bases spanning the gap. The V gene's germline CDR1 is DFQATT and CDR2 SNEGSKA (reference sequence). The CDR3 DNA reads TGCAGTGCCCCCTCGGGCATCCTTCTAGATACGCAGTATTTT. This gives the protein CSAPSGILLDTQYF.

The sample holds many counts of this clonotype. The chain joins TRBV19 to TRBJ1-2; D unclear. Per germline, CDR1 LNHDA and CDR2 SQIVND (reference sequence). Trimming cost V 5 bases and J 6 bases, with 19 bases left between them. There are 15 residues in the CDR3. Here the CDR3 reads CASSFARNNEDGYTF. CDR3 nucleotide sequence: TGTGCCAGTAGTTTCGCCCGGAATAACGAGGATGGCTACACCTTC.

This clonotype is labeled medium-sized. V usage is TRBV20-1 and J usage is TRBJ1-3; maybe TRBD1 (5 bases). The germline V gene has CDR1 DFQATT and CDR2 SNEGSKA (reference sequence). The CDR3 is 14 residues long. Between the trimmed V and J ends, which lost 4 bases and 7 bases, there was a span of 17 bases. Here the CDR3 DNA reads TGCAGTGCTACCAATTCCGGGGGAGGTAACACCATATATTTT. As protein: CSATNSGGGNTIYF.

This clonotype was observed many times. The V call is TRBV6-1, the J call TRBJ2-5; D gene unclear. This CDR3 contains 13 residues. CDR1 MNHNS and CDR2 SASEGT come from the germline V gene. V lost 6 bases to trimming and J lost 2 bases, with 10 bases between them. The CDR3 coding sequence is TGTGCCAGCAGAGCGCAAATACAAGAGACCCAGTACTTC. This translates into CASRAQIQETQYF.

This clonotype was seen many times. The gene calls are TRBV20-1 and TRBJ2-7, with 11 bases aligning to TRBD2. V shed 1 base and J 2 bases; nucleotides not matched to a gene: 4. The germline gives CDR1 DFQATT, CDR2 SNEGSKA (reference sequence). This CDR3 is built from 15 residues. Written as DNA, the CDR3 is TGCAGTGCTAGAGCGGGGACTAGCGGCCCCTACGAGCAGTACTTC. It encodes CSARAGTSGPYEQYF.

Judged by abundance, this clonotype is medium-sized. This chain joins TRBV29-1 and TRBJ1-5; D is perhaps TRBD1 (5 bases). Germline loops: CDR1 SQVTM, CDR2 ANQGSEA. Trimming shortened V by 3 bases and J by 3 bases, and 9 bases separated the two germline ends. CDR3 size: 13 residues. CDR3 amino acids: CSVDEGNNQPQHF. In DNA, the CDR3 is TGCAGCGTTGATGAGGGGAACAATCAGCCCCAGCATTTT.

The chain employs TRBV13 and TRBJ1-1, with D perhaps TRBD1 (5 bases). The germline V gene has CDR1 PRHDT and CDR2 FYEKMQ (reference sequence). This CDR3 has 13 residues. Trimming left V 2 bases short and J 10 bases short, with 14 bases between. DNA for the CDR3: TGTGCCAGCAGCTTATTATCAAGGGGCACAGCTTTCTTT. The encoded protein is CASSLLSRGTAFF.

This clonotype was counted many times. The chain combines TRBV5-1 with TRBJ2-3; D gene ambiguous. There are 13 residues in the CDR3. Germline-derived CDR1 and CDR2 are SGHRS and YFSETQ. V dropped 2 bases and J dropped 0 bases, with 4 bases sitting between them. The CDR3 is CASSFSSTDTQYF. The CDR3 nucleotides read TGCGCCAGCAGCTTCTCTAGCACAGATACGCAGTATTTT.

This clonotype was counted at least ten times. This chain connects TRBV5-6 to TRBJ1-1, with D perhaps TRBD1 (5 bases). Germline CDR1 and CDR2: SGHDT and YYEEEE. The germline V and J ends were trimmed by 3 bases and 6 bases, with 18 bases remaining between them. The CDR3 sequence is 15 residues long. CDR3 region: CASSYPGPGGAEAFF. DNA of the CDR3: TGTGCCAGCAGCTACCCCGGGCCGGGGGGGGCTGAAGCTTTCTTT.

This chain links TRBV7-6 with TRBJ2-3, with no clear D. This CDR3 has 14 residues. Trimming shortened V by 3 bases and J by 2 bases, and 9 bases separated the two germline ends. The germline gives CDR1 SGHVS, CDR2 FNYEAQ. CDR3 in amino acids: CASSFTDSTDTQYF. The CDR3 DNA follows: TGTGCCAGCAGCTTCACAGACTCCACAGATACGCAGTATTTT.

By proportion, this clonotype is medium-sized. V is TRBV6-2 or TRBV6-3 and J is TRBJ1-5; D gene uncertain. Germline lookup yields CDR1 MNHEY and CDR2 SVGEGT. The V end lost 6 bases, the J end lost 2 bases, and 14 bases lay between the germline ends. The CDR3 is 15 residues long. CDR3 coding DNA: TGTGCCAGCAGGTCGGTTCCGAATCGCAATCAGCCCCAGCATTTT. Its protein is CASRSVPNRNQPQHF.

This clonotype has a handful of counts. V usage is TRBV29-1 and J usage is TRBJ1-1, with D unclear. With 3 bases removed from V and 0 bases from J, the gap between germline ends came to 5 bases. CDR1 is SQVTM and CDR2 is ANQGSEA in the germline V gene. This CDR3 spans 12 amino acids. The CDR3 bases are TGCAGCGTTGATGGGCTGAACACTGAAGCTTTCTTT. It encodes CSVDGLNTEAFF.

This clonotype is classed as medium-sized. This sequence joins TRBV7-9 and TRBJ2-3; D is possibly TRBD1 (6 bases). This CDR3 has 14 amino acids. Trimming stripped 3 bases from V and 0 bases from J, with 7 bases between. CDR1 SEHNR and CDR2 FQNEAQ come from the germline V gene (reference sequence). CDR3 loop: CASSFGQSTDTQYF. CDR3 bases: TGTGCCAGCAGCTTTGGACAGAGCACAGATACGCAGTATTTT.

This clonotype has ten or more counts. J is TRBJ2-3 and V is TRBV15, with TRBD1 matching 8 bases. Trimming took 5 bases from V and 0 from J; bases not matched to a gene: 4. The CDR3 is 15 amino acids. Per germline, CDR1 LNHNV and CDR2 YYDKDF (reference sequence). Written as DNA, the CDR3 is TGTGCCACCAGCGACGGACAGGGAAGCACAGATACGCAGTATTTT. Translation: CATSDGQGSTDTQYF.

At least ten counts were recorded for this clonotype. The chain recombines TRBV5-1 with TRBJ1-1; D is possibly TRBD1 (5 bases). CDR3 size: 16 residues. V was shortened by 0 bases and J by 7 bases, with 19 bases between the two germline ends. The germline V gene encodes CDR1 SGHRS and CDR2 YFSETQ. CDR3 DNA sequence: TGCGCCAGCAGCTTGGTGGCAGTCGGGGGAGTGGATGAAGCTTTCTTT. Translating gives CASSLVAVGGVDEAFF.

This clonotype was seen at least ten times. The chain joins TRBV12-3 or TRBV12-4 to TRBJ1-4; 10 positions match TRBD1. V shed 6 bases and J 5 bases; nucleotides not matched to a gene: 3. The CDR3 totals 14 residues. CDR3 loop: CASRPGQGNEKLFF. The DNA for the CDR3 is TGTGCCAGCAGACCGGGACAGGGGAATGAAAAACTGTTTTTT.

This clonotype was detected many times. The rearrangement uses TRBV12-3 or TRBV12-4 and TRBJ2-1; 11 nucleotides match TRBD2. Germline trimming cut 5 bases from V and 9 bases from J; bases unmatched to any gene: 12. The CDR3 spans 16 residues. The CDR3 is CASSPRVAGGQGEQFF. CDR3 in DNA: TGTGCCAGCAGTCCCCGTGTAGCGGGGGGGCAGGGTGAGCAGTTCTTC.

Many counts were recorded for this clonotype. This chain uses TRBV5-1 with TRBJ2-7, with a possible D match to TRBD1 (6 bases). Per germline, CDR1 SGHRS and CDR2 YFSETQ. The CDR3 totals 14 residues. Trimming removed 1 base from V and 5 bases from J, with 13 bases in between. For the CDR3, the DNA is TGCGCCAGCAGCTTGAAGAGGGGGACACACGAGCAGTACTTC. Amino acids: CASSLKRGTHEQYF. Full variable domain (remainder filled in from reference TRBV5-1 and TRBJ2-7): KAGVTQTPRYLIKTRGQQVTLSCSPISGHRSVSWYQQTPGQGLQFLFEYFSETQRNKGNFPGRFSGRQFSNSRSEMNVSTLELGDSALYLCASSLKRGTHEQYFGPGTRLTVT.

The table lists this clonotype with many counts. J is TRBJ2-6 and V is TRBV7-2; 11 bases are a match to TRBD2. After removal of 2 bases from V and 0 bases from J, the junction contained 0 bases not matched to a gene. Germline V gene data show CDR1 as SGHTA and CDR2 as FQGNSA. The CDR3 length is 17 residues. CDR3 protein: CASSLLAGGSGANVLTF. Here the CDR3 DNA reads TGTGCCAGCAGCTTACTAGCGGGGGGCTCTGGGGCCAACGTCCTGACTTTC. Together with reference TRBV7-2 and TRBJ2-6, the CDR3 gives the full variable domain: GAGVSQSPSNKVTEKGKDVELRCDPISGHTALYWYRQSLGQGLEFLIYFQGNSAPDKSGLPSDRFSAERTGGSVSTLTIQRTQQEDSAVYLCASSLLAGGSGANVLTFGAGSRLTVL.

At least ten counts were recorded for this clonotype. The chain has TRBV30 and TRBJ1-1, with a tentative D call TRBD1 (5 bases). This CDR3 is built from 15 residues. V was cut by 5 bases and J by 1 base, with 17 bases left in between. Germline CDR1 is GTSNPN and CDR2 is SVGIG (reference sequence). CDR3 sequence reads: CAWGAFEAANTEAFF. In DNA, the CDR3 is TGTGCCTGGGGGGCTTTCGAGGCTGCGAACACTGAAGCTTTCTTT.

This clonotype was detected ten times or more. The chain links TRBV6-2 or TRBV6-3 to TRBJ2-3; 8 bases line up with TRBD2. The CDR3 has 17 residues. V shed 0 bases and J 4 bases; nucleotides not matched to a gene: 9. Germline values: CDR1 MNHEY, CDR2 SVGEGT. The CDR3 nucleotides are TGTGCCAGCAGTTACTCGACTAGCGCAATAGGTGCAGATACGCAGTATTTT. Its protein product is CASSYSTSAIGADTQYF.

This clonotype was recorded at least ten times. The V call is TRBV6-6, the J call TRBJ2-1; a possible D gene is TRBD2 (6 bases). The CDR3 extends over 20 amino acids. V shed 0 bases and J shed 3 bases, with 24 bases lying between them. Germline loops: CDR1 MNHNY, CDR2 SVGAGI (reference sequence). CDR3 region: CASSYSTQPASVELYNEQFF. In DNA form, the CDR3 reads TGTGCCAGCAGTTACTCAACGCAACCTGCTAGCGTGGAACTCTACAATGAGCAGTTCTTC.